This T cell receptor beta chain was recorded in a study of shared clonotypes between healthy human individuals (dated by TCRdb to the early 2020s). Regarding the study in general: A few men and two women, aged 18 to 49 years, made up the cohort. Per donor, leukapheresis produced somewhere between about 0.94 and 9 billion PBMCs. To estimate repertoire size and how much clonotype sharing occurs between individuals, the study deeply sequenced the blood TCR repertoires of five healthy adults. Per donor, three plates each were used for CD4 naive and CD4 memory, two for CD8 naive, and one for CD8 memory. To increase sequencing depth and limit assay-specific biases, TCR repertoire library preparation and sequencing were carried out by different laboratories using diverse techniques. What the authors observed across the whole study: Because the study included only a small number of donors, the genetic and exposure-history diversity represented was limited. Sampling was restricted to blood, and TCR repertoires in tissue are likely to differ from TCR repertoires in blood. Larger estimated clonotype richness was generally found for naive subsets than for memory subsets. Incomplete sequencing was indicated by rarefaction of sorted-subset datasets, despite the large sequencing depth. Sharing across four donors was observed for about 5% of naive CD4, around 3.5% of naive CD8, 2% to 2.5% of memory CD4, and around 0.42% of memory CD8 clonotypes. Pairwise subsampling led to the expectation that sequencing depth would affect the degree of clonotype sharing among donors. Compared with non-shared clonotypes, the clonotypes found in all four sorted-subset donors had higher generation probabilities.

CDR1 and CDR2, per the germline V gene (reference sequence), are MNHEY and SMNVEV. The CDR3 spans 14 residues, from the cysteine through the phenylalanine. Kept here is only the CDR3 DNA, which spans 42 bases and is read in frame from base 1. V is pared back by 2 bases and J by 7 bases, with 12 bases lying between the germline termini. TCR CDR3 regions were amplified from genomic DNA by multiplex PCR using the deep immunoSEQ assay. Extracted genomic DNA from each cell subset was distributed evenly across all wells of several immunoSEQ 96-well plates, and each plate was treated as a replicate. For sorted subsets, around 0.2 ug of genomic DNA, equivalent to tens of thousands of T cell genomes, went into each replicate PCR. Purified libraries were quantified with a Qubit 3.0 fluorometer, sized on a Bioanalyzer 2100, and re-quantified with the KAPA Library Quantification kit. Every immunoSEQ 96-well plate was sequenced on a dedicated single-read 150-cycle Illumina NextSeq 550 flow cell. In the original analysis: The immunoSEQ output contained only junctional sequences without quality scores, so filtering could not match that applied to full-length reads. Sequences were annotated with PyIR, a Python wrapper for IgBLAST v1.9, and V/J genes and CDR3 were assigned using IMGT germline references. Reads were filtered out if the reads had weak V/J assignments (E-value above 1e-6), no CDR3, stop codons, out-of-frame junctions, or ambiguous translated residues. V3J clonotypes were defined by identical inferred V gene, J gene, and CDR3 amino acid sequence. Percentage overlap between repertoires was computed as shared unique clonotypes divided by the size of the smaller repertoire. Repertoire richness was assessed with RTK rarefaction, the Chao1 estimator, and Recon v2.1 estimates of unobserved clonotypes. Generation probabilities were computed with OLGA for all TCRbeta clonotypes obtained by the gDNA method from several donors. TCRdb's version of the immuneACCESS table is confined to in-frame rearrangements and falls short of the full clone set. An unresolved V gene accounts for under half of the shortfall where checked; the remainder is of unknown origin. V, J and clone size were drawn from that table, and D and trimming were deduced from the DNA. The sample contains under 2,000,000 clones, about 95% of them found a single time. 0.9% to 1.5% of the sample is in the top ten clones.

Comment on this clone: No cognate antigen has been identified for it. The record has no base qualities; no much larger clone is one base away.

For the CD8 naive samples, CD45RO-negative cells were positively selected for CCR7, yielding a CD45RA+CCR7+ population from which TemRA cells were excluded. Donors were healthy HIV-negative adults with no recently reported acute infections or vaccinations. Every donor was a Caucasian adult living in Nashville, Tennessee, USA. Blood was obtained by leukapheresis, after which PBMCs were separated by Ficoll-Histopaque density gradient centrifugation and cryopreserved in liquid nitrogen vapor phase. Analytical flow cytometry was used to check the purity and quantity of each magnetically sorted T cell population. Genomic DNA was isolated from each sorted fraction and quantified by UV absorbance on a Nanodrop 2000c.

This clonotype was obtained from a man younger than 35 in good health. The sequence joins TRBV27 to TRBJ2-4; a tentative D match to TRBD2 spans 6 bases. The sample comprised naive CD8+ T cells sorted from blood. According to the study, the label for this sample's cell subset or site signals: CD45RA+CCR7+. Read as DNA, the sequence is TGTGCCAGCAGTTTAGCTAGCGCCGGGAACATTCAGTACTTC. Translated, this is CASSLASAGNIQYF.